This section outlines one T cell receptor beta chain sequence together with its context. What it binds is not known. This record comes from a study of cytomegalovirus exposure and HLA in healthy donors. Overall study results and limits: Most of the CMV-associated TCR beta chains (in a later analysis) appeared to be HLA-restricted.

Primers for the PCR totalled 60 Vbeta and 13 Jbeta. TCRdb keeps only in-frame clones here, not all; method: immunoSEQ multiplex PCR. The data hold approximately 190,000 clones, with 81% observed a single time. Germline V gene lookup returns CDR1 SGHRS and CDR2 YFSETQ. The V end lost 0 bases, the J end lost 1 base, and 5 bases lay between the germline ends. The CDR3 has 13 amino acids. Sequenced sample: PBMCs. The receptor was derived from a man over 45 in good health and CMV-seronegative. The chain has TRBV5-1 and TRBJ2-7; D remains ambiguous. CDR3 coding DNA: TGCGCCAGCAGCTTGGCCAGTTCCTACGAGCAGTACTTC. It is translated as CASSLASSYEQYF. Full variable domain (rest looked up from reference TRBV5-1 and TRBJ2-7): KAGVTQTPRYLIKTRGQQVTLSCSPISGHRSVSWYQQTPGQGLQFLFEYFSETQRNKGNFPGRFSGRQFSNSRSEMNVSTLELGDSALYLCASSLASSYEQYFGPGTRLTVT.